A few counts support the clone carrying this T cell receptor beta chain. The CDR3 loop spans 13 amino acids. Trimming removed 5 bases from V and 3 bases from J, with 10 bases in between. CDR1 and CDR2 (germline): LGHNT, FRNRAP. A J-beta primer mix and a sample-barcoded 5' primer were used in a second PCR of about 6 to 12 cycles. All cDNA molecules were each tagged by a template-switch adaptor with 12 random nucleotides. TCRdb re-analysed the 5' RACE reads in MiXCR, keeping a single row per CDR3 protein. The sample has 800,000 to 950,000 distinct CDR3 sequences, about 28% seen once; the top ten hold 10%. The sample is drawn from a study of blood T cells in healthy people across ages. The same data also went into a second study, on T cells of mothers and their children. As reported in that work: Each donor was one of three healthy Caucasian mothers or one of their six children. Sequencing got over 8.5 million TCR beta CDR3 reads from each mother and around 3.1 million from each child. Related mother-child pairs showed slightly higher but non-significant overlap than unrelated pairs.

V usage is TRBV12-5 and J usage is TRBJ2-5, with D perhaps TRBD2 (6 bases). Material: blood. The clonotype comes from a woman aged 40 to 50 in good health. This chain's CDR3 is CASGTGGEETQYF. The DNA for the CDR3 is TGTGCTAGTGGTACAGGAGGGGAAGAGACCCAGTACTTC.